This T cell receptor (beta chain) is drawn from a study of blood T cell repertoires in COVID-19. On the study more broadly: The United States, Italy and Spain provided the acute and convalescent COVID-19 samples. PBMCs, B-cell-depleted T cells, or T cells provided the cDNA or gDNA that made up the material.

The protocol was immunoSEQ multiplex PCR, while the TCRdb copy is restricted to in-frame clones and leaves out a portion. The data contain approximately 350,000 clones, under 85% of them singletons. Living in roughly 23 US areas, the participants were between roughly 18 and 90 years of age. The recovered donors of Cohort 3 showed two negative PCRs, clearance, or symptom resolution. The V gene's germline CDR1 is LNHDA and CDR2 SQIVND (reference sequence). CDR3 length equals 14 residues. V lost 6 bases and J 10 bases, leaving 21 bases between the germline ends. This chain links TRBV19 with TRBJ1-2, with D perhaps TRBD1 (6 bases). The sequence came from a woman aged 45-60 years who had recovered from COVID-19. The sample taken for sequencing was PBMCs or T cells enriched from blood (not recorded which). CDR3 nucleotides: TGTGCCAGTAGCCCCACCACAGGGCTTTCTACCTACACCTTC. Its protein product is CASSPTTGLSTYTF. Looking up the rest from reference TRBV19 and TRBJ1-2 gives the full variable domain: DGGITQSPKYLFRKEGQNVTLSCEQNLNHDAMYWYRQDPGQGLRLIYYSQIVNDFQKGDIAEGYSVSREKKESFPLTVTSAQKNPTAFYLCASSPTTGLSTYTFGSGTRLTVV.